These T cell receptor beta chains were read from a single sample in a study of blood T cells in healthy people across ages. TCRdb re-called the 5' RACE reads with MiXCR, one entry per CDR3 protein. The sample carries 650,000 to 950,000 distinct CDR3 sequences, around 43% recorded once. Input material: blood. The source is a man aged 55 to 70 in good health. CDR3s include the opening cysteine and the closing phenylalanine or tryptophan. D genes are given only for firm matches. Clone size is shown for a subset of rows, as once, few, many or a class of expanded clone.

v_gene: TRBV7-8; j_gene: TRBJ2-5; d_gene: .; abundance: many; CDR3aa: CASSFKERETQYF; CDR3nt: TGTGCCAGCAGCTTCAAGGAGAGGGAGACCCAGTACTTC
v_gene: TRBV20-1; j_gene: TRBJ2-7; d_gene: TRBD1; abundance: .; CDR3aa: CSAKFPGQGPYEQYF; CDR3nt: TGCAGTGCTAAATTCCCGGGACAGGGACCTTACGAGCAGTACTTC
v_gene: TRBV7-2; j_gene: TRBJ2-3; d_gene: .; abundance: .; CDR3aa: CASSLTGDTDTQYF; CDR3nt: TGTGCCAGCAGCTTAACAGGTGACACAGATACGCAGTATTTT
v_gene: TRBV7-9; j_gene: TRBJ2-3; d_gene: TRBD1; abundance: .; CDR3aa: CASSSRGSPDTQYF; CDR3nt: TGTGCCAGCAGCTCCAGGGGGAGTCCAGATACGCAGTATTTT
v_gene: TRBV6-5; j_gene: TRBJ1-2; d_gene: .; abundance: .; CDR3aa: CASSSTDGFSGYTF; CDR3nt: TGTGCCAGCAGTTCGACGGATGGTTTCTCTGGCTACACCTTC
v_gene: TRBV4-3; j_gene: TRBJ1-2; d_gene: .; abundance: .; CDR3aa: CASSQEWAGIGGYTF; CDR3nt: TGCGCCAGCAGCCAAGAGTGGGCAGGGATCGGCGGCTACACCTTC
v_gene: TRBV6-1; j_gene: TRBJ1-5; d_gene: .; abundance: few; CDR3aa: CASSPNRDTQPQHF; CDR3nt: TGTGCCAGCAGCCCCAACAGGGATACTCAGCCCCAGCATTTT
v_gene: TRBV5-1; j_gene: TRBJ1-2; d_gene: .; abundance: .; CDR3aa: CASNLGPGYTF; CDR3nt: TGCGCCAGCAACTTGGGTCCTGGCTACACCTTC
v_gene: TRBV7-8; j_gene: TRBJ2-7; d_gene: .; abundance: few; CDR3aa: CASSSNIDRFYEQYF; CDR3nt: TGTGCCAGCAGCTCCAACATCGACAGGTTCTACGAGCAGTACTTC
v_gene: TRBV20-1; j_gene: TRBJ2-7; d_gene: TRBD1; abundance: .; CDR3aa: CSAIRDRVYEQYF; CDR3nt: TGCAGTGCTATCCGGGACAGGGTGTACGAGCAGTACTTC
v_gene: TRBV5-1; j_gene: TRBJ2-3; d_gene: .; abundance: .; CDR3aa: CASSLDRSSTDTQYF; CDR3nt: TGCGCCAGCAGCTTGGACAGATCTAGCACAGATACGCAGTATTTT
v_gene: TRBV6-5; j_gene: TRBJ2-1; d_gene: TRBD2; abundance: .; CDR3aa: CASRAAGGLNEQFF; CDR3nt: TGTGCCAGCAGGGCAGCGGGGGGGCTCAATGAGCAGTTCTTC
v_gene: TRBV10-3; j_gene: TRBJ2-3; d_gene: TRBD2; abundance: .; CDR3aa: CAIRLAGVETDTQYF; CDR3nt: TGTGCCATCCGGTTAGCGGGGGTCGAGACAGATACGCAGTATTTT
v_gene: TRBV29-1; j_gene: TRBJ2-7; d_gene: .; abundance: many; CDR3aa: CSVGIRAGYEQYF; CDR3nt: TGCAGCGTTGGGATCAGGGCCGGTTACGAGCAGTACTTC
v_gene: TRBV6-2/TRBV6-3; j_gene: TRBJ2-3; d_gene: .; abundance: .; CDR3aa: CASSYSTTAPDTQYF; CDR3nt: TGTGCCAGCAGTTACTCGACGACAGCTCCAGATACGCAGTATTTT
v_gene: TRBV25-1; j_gene: TRBJ2-5; d_gene: .; abundance: .; CDR3aa: CASSDGGIWFPETQYF; CDR3nt: TGTGCCAGCAGTGATGGGGGTATTTGGTTTCCAGAGACCCAGTACTTC
v_gene: TRBV6-6; j_gene: TRBJ2-7; d_gene: TRBD2; abundance: many; CDR3aa: CASRTRTSGGASEQYF; CDR3nt: TGTGCCAGCAGAACTAGGACTAGCGGGGGGGCCTCCGAGCAGTACTTC
v_gene: TRBV7-2; j_gene: TRBJ1-2; d_gene: .; abundance: .; CDR3aa: CASSPDLGAAYGYTF; CDR3nt: TGTGCCAGCAGCCCCGATTTGGGGGCTGCGTATGGCTACACCTTC
v_gene: TRBV5-8; j_gene: TRBJ1-5; d_gene: .; abundance: .; CDR3aa: CASSPGAFGNQPQHF; CDR3nt: TGTGCCAGCAGCCCGGGGGCATTCGGAAATCAGCCCCAGCATTTT
v_gene: TRBV29-1; j_gene: TRBJ2-5; d_gene: TRBD1; abundance: .; CDR3aa: CSVQGAPQETQYF; CDR3nt: TGCAGCGTCCAGGGGGCTCCACAAGAGACCCAGTACTTC
v_gene: TRBV18; j_gene: TRBJ2-5; d_gene: .; abundance: .; CDR3aa: CASSPSPEWETQYF; CDR3nt: TGTGCCAGCTCACCGTCGCCGGAGTGGGAGACCCAGTACTTC
v_gene: TRBV3-1; j_gene: TRBJ2-7; d_gene: .; abundance: few; CDR3aa: CASSRRPGPYEQYF; CDR3nt: TGTGCCAGCAGCCGCCGGCCTGGCCCCTACGAGCAGTACTTC
v_gene: TRBV30; j_gene: TRBJ2-5; d_gene: .; abundance: .; CDR3aa: CAWSALPETQYF; CDR3nt: TGTGCCTGGAGTGCCCTCCCAGAGACCCAGTACTTC
v_gene: TRBV15; j_gene: TRBJ2-1; d_gene: .; abundance: few; CDR3aa: CATSRAPNSEEQFF; CDR3nt: TGTGCCACCAGCAGAGCTCCGAATAGCGAGGAGCAGTTCTTC
v_gene: TRBV3-1; j_gene: TRBJ2-3; d_gene: TRBD2; abundance: .; CDR3aa: CASSRGGLNTQYF; CDR3nt: TGTGCCAGCAGCCGGGGGGGATTAAATACGCAGTATTTT
v_gene: TRBV7-9; j_gene: TRBJ2-7; d_gene: .; abundance: .; CDR3aa: CASSLSPGKTSYEQYF; CDR3nt: TGTGCCAGCAGCTTAAGTCCTGGAAAAACCTCCTACGAGCAGTACTTC
v_gene: TRBV7-2; j_gene: TRBJ2-7; d_gene: .; abundance: few; CDR3aa: CASSEGLYEQYF; CDR3nt: TGTGCCAGCAGCGAGGGTTTATACGAGCAGTACTTC
v_gene: TRBV12-3/TRBV12-4; j_gene: TRBJ2-7; d_gene: TRBD2; abundance: .; CDR3aa: CASRASGTYEQYF; CDR3nt: TGTGCCAGCAGAGCCAGCGGGACCTACGAGCAGTACTTC
v_gene: TRBV12-3/TRBV12-4; j_gene: TRBJ1-6; d_gene: .; abundance: .; CDR3aa: CASTVGHRNSPLHF; CDR3nt: TGTGCCAGCACCGTAGGACACAGAAATTCACCCCTCCACTTT
v_gene: TRBV7-9; j_gene: TRBJ2-7; d_gene: .; abundance: .; CDR3aa: CASSFSKTSYEQYF; CDR3nt: TGTGCCAGCAGCTTTTCGAAAACCTCCTACGAGCAGTACTTC
v_gene: TRBV2; j_gene: TRBJ2-3; d_gene: .; abundance: few; CDR3aa: CASRARTRWDTQYF; CDR3nt: TGTGCCAGCAGGGCCCGTACTAGGTGGGATACGCAGTATTTT
v_gene: TRBV6-6; j_gene: TRBJ1-1; d_gene: TRBD1; abundance: .; CDR3aa: CASEWGTANTEAFF; CDR3nt: TGTGCCAGCGAATGGGGGACAGCGAACACTGAAGCTTTCTTT
v_gene: TRBV3-1; j_gene: TRBJ2-3; d_gene: TRBD1; abundance: .; CDR3aa: CASSERQGRVDTQYF; CDR3nt: TGTGCCAGCAGCGAGAGACAGGGGAGAGTAGATACGCAGTATTTT
v_gene: TRBV28; j_gene: TRBJ2-5; d_gene: TRBD2; abundance: .; CDR3aa: CASRPSGGSQETQYF; CDR3nt: TGTGCCAGCAGACCTAGCGGGGGATCCCAAGAGACCCAGTACTTC
v_gene: TRBV12-5; j_gene: TRBJ2-4; d_gene: .; abundance: .; CDR3aa: CAPWETNGGCIQYF; CDR3nt: TGTGCTCCCTGGGAAACTAACGGGGGTTGCATTCAGTACTTC
v_gene: TRBV7-6; j_gene: TRBJ1-2; d_gene: .; abundance: .; CDR3aa: CASSPKAQEHYGYTF; CDR3nt: TGTGCCAGCAGCCCAAAGGCACAGGAACACTATGGCTACACCTTC
v_gene: TRBV27; j_gene: TRBJ1-6; d_gene: TRBD1; abundance: few; CDR3aa: CASSMGTGGNSPLHF; CDR3nt: TGTGCCAGCAGCATGGGGACAGGGGGCAATTCACCCCTCCACTTT
v_gene: TRBV12-3/TRBV12-4; j_gene: TRBJ2-5; d_gene: .; abundance: few; CDR3aa: CASKTGTDGSQYF; CDR3nt: TGTGCCAGCAAAACCGGGACCGATGGGTCCCAGTACTTC
v_gene: TRBV20-1; j_gene: TRBJ1-6; d_gene: TRBD1; abundance: .; CDR3aa: CSARTGASYNSPLHF; CDR3nt: TGCAGTGCCAGGACAGGTGCCTCCTATAATTCACCCCTCCACTTT
v_gene: TRBV11-1; j_gene: TRBJ2-2; d_gene: TRBD2; abundance: few; CDR3aa: CASSFISGVTGELFF; CDR3nt: TGTGCCAGCAGCTTTATAAGCGGGGTGACCGGGGAGCTGTTTTTT
v_gene: TRBV7-6; j_gene: TRBJ2-5; d_gene: TRBD1; abundance: .; CDR3aa: CASSLGQGAQGETQYF; CDR3nt: TGTGCCAGCAGCTTGGGACAGGGGGCCCAGGGGGAGACCCAGTACTTC
v_gene: TRBV10-3; j_gene: TRBJ2-3; d_gene: TRBD2; abundance: few; CDR3aa: CAISESSGETDTQYF; CDR3nt: TGTGCCATCAGTGAGTCGAGCGGGGAGACAGATACGCAGTATTTT
v_gene: TRBV20-1; j_gene: TRBJ2-7; d_gene: TRBD1; abundance: .; CDR3aa: CSAGRQGASYEQYF; CDR3nt: TGCAGTGCTGGGCGACAGGGGGCATCCTACGAGCAGTACTTC
v_gene: TRBV18; j_gene: TRBJ1-2; d_gene: .; abundance: .; CDR3aa: CASSQRAGRSYGYTF; CDR3nt: TGTGCCAGCTCACAACGGGCAGGGAGGAGTTATGGCTACACCTTC
v_gene: TRBV5-1; j_gene: TRBJ1-5; d_gene: .; abundance: .; CDR3aa: CASSLDPLGGGDQPQHF; CDR3nt: TGCGCCAGCAGCTTGGACCCCCTCGGCGGGGGAGATCAGCCCCAGCATTTT
v_gene: TRBV28; j_gene: TRBJ2-7; d_gene: TRBD1; abundance: .; CDR3aa: CASRPYSGTGYEQYF; CDR3nt: TGTGCCAGCAGGCCTTATTCCGGGACAGGCTACGAGCAGTACTTC